In this sample, the clone carrying this T cell receptor (beta chain) turned up a few times. TCR sequencing used cDNA made by reverse transcription of extracted RNA. Data came from immunoSEQ multiplex PCR; TCRdb stores just in-frame clones and leaves some out. This sample yields roughly 130,000 clones, of which around 50% are seen a single time; 4.5% belongs to the top ten. The data belong to a study of CD8+ T cells in alopecia areata. The sequence was obtained from a human donor with alopecia areata. Specimen: CD4+ T cells sorted from blood, collected at week 0.

The CDR3, as DNA: TGTGCCAGCAGCTCAAGACAGGGAGAAGCTTTCTTT. Protein product: CASSSRQGEAFF. The genes are TRBV7-2 and TRBJ1-1; 7 bases are shared with TRBD1. J lost 8 bases, V lost 4 bases, and 4 bases had no gene match. Germline lookup yields CDR1 SGHTA and CDR2 FQGNSA. This CDR3 has 12 residues.